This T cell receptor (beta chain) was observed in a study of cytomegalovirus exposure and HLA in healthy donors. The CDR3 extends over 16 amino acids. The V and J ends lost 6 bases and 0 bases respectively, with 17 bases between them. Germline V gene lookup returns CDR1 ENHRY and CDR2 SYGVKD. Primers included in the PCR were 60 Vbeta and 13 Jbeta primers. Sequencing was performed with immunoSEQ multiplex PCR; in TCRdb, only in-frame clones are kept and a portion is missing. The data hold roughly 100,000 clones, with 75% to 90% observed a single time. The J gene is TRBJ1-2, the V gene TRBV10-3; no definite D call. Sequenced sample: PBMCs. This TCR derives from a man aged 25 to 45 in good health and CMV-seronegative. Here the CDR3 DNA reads TGTGCCATCAGCGACCCGACACTTACAGCTAACTATGGCTACACCTTC. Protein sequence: CAISDPTLTANYGYTF.